Listed below are T cell receptor delta chains from one sample, sequenced in a study of gamma-delta chains in newborns, infants, children. TCRdb re-called clones from the reads using CATT. The sample shows under 5,500 delta-chain clones, approximately 5.2% of them seen only once. The source material was blood. All receptors come from a child who was a newborn, infant or young child, either healthy, febrile or measles-vaccinated (not recorded which). Each CDR3 is given with its conserved first and last residue. D genes are given only for firm matches. Clone size is not always given. Where it is, it says once, few, many or a class for expanded clones.

abundance	d_gene	v_gene	j_gene	CDR3aa	CDR3nt
NA	TRDD3	TRDV2	TRDJ3	CACDTTGGSAVWDTRRMFF	TGTGCCTGTGACACCACAGGGGGATCTGCCGTCTGGGACACCCGACGGATGTTTTTC
few	NA	TRDV2	TRDJ1	CACDPLSFLRGDTSHTDKLIF	TGTGCCTGTGACCCCCTCTCCTTCCTACGGGGGGATACGTCCCACACCGATAAACTCATCTTT
medium-sized	TRDD3	TRDV2	TRDJ1	CACDSAFSGPGGRDPYTDKLIF	TGTGCCTGTGACTCCGCCTTCTCCGGTCCTGGGGGTCGGGATCCCTACACCGATAAACTCATCTTT
NA	NA	TRDV1	TRDJ2	CALGETVPARSLTAQLFF	TGTGCTCTTGGGGAAACTGTCCCGGCCAGATCTTTGACAGCACAGCTCTTCTTT
few	TRDD3	TRDV2	TRDJ3	CACDTTGGSAVWDTRQMFF	TGTGCCTGTGACACCACAGGGGGATCTGCCGTCTGGGACACCCGACAGATGTTTTTC
medium-sized	NA	TRDV1	TRDJ1	CALGGPRPNADKLIF	TGTGCTCTTGGGGGCCCCCGACCCAACGCCGATAAACTCATCTTT
medium-sized	TRDD3	TRDV2	TRDJ1	CACDRLGGNTADKLIF	TGTGCCTGTGACAGACTGGGGGGTAATACCGCTGATAAACTCATCTTT
medium-sized	TRDD3	TRDV2	TRDJ1	CACDTVGGGANTDKLIF	TGTGCCTGTGACACCGTCGGTGGGGGAGCGAACACCGATAAACTCATCTTT
medium-sized	TRDD3	TRDV2	TRDJ1	CACDTSWGINISDTDKLIF	TGTGCCTGTGACACATCCTGGGGGATAAATATATCGGACACCGATAAACTCATCTTT
few	TRDD3	TRDV2	TRDJ3	CACDGTGGYPSWDTRQMFF	TGTGCCTGTGACGGTACTGGGGGATACCCCTCCTGGGACACCCGACAGATGTTTTTC
few	NA	TRDV1	TRDJ1	CALGELAVLPRVSTGNFTDKLIF	TGTGCTCTTGGGGAACTAGCGGTTTTACCCAGAGTATCCACGGGCAATTTCACCGATAAACTCATCTTT
medium-sized	TRDD3	TRDV2	TRDJ1	CACDLLGENSYTDKLIF	TGTGCCTGTGATTTACTGGGGGAAAATTCGTACACCGATAAACTCATCTTT
NA	NA	TRDV2	TRDJ1	CACDTELRNSYLGDTLPKTYTDKLIF	TGTGCCTGTGACACCGAGCTCCGAAACTCCTATCTGGGAGATACGCTTCCCAAAACTTACACCGATAAACTCATCTTT
medium-sized	TRDD3	TRDV2	TRDJ3	CACDPATGGRSWDTRQMFF	TGTGCCTGTGACCCGGCTACTGGGGGACGCTCCTGGGACACCCGACAGATGTTTTTC
medium-sized	TRDD3	TRDV2	TRDJ2	CACDLLGDTQLFF	TGTGCCTGTGACCTACTGGGGGATACTCAACTCTTCTTT
medium-sized	TRDD3	TRDV2	TRDJ1	CACDSIVRGIRDTDKLIF	TGTGCCTGTGACTCTATTGTGAGGGGGATACGGGACACCGATAAACTCATCTTT
medium-sized	TRDD3	TRDV2	TRDJ2	CACDTVLGRSPTLTAQLFF	TGTGCCTGTGACACCGTACTGGGGAGGTCTCCCACTTTGACAGCACAACTCTTCTTT
medium-sized	TRDD3	TRDV2	TRDJ2	CACDALLGDTRGTAQLFF	TGTGCCTGTGACGCCTTACTGGGGGATACGCGAGGGACAGCACAACTCTTCTTT
medium-sized	NA	TRDV2	TRDJ2	CACDSIERALTAQLFF	TGTGCCTGTGACTCGATAGAACGTGCTTTGACAGCACAACTCTTCTTT
few	NA	TRDV2	TRDJ1	CACDTVGPYTDKHIF	TGTGCCTGTGACACAGTGGGACCGTACACCGATAAACACATCTTT
medium-sized	TRDD3	TRDV2	TRDJ3	CACDTVGGYARSWDTRQMFF	TGTGCCTGTGACACCGTTGGGGGATACGCGCGCTCCTGGGACACCCGACAGATGTTTTTC
few	TRDD3	TRDV2	TRDJ3	CACDELRHRGGSIYPSSWDTRQMFF	TGTGCCTGTGACGAATTACGACATCGTGGGGGATCCATTTACCCTAGCTCCTGGGACACCCGACAGATGTTTTTC
medium-sized	TRDD3	TRDV2	TRDJ1	CACDTVGDPRYTDKLIF	TGTGCCTGTGACACGGTGGGGGATCCACGGTACACCGATAAACTCATCTTT
few	TRDD3	TRAV29/DV5	TRDJ1	CAARLGPYRASGGHSITDKLIF	TGTGCAGCAAGACTTGGACCTTACCGAGCGTCTGGGGGACATTCCATCACCGATAAACTCATCTTT
few	NA	TRDV2	TRDJ3	CACDPVLEDTGSWDTRQMFF	TGTGCCTGTGACCCAGTACTGGAGGATACAGGCTCCTGGGACACCCGACAGATGTTTTTC
medium-sized	NA	TRDV2	TRDJ1	CACDSLGGFTDKLIF	TGTGCCTGTGACTCTTTGGGGGGCTTCACCGATAAACTCATCTTT
few	NA	TRDV2	TRDJ1	CACDTVPSRSDWDTDKLIF	TGTGCCTGTGACACCGTCCCATCAAGATCAGACTGGGACACCGATAAACTCATCTTT
medium-sized	TRDD3	TRDV2	TRDJ1	CACDTLLGDTREAELIF	TGTGCCTGTGACACGTTACTGGGGGATACGCGGGAAGCGGAACTCATCTTT
medium-sized	TRDD3	TRDV2	TRDJ1	CACDAWGIEADKLIF	TGTGCCTGTGACGCCTGGGGGATTGAGGCCGATAAACTCATCTTT
few	NA	TRDV2	TRDJ3	CACDGISSWDTRQMFF	TGCGCCTGTGACGGGATAAGCTCCTGGGACACCCGACAGATGTTTTTC
NA	TRDD3	TRDV1	TRDJ1	CALGEPSYEGTGGVYTDKLIF	TGTGCTCTTGGGGAACCCTCCTACGAAGGTACTGGGGGAGTGTACACCGATAAACTCATCTTT
few	NA	TRDV2	TRDJ3	CACDTGGLRVSWDTRQMFF	TGTGCCTGTGACACCGGGGGGCTAAGAGTCTCCTGGGACACCCGACAGATGTTTTTC
few	TRDD2	TRDV1	TRDJ1	CALGDRPCPSYGQYTDKLIF	TGTGCTCTTGGGGACCGGCCTTGTCCTTCCTACGGACAGTACACCGATAAACTCATCTTT
medium-sized	NA	TRAV29/DV5	TRDJ3	CAASYWSSWDTRQMFF	TGTGCAGCAAGCTACTGGAGCTCCTGGGACACCCGACAGATGTTTTTC
medium-sized	NA	TRDV2	TRDJ3	CACDTVGFRDTRQMFF	TGTGCCTGTGACACGGTGGGATTCCGGGACACCCGACAGATGTTTTTC
medium-sized	TRDD3	TRDV2	TRDJ3	CACDTLGDTQTWDTRQMFF	TGTGCCTGTGACACCCTGGGGGATACCCAAACCTGGGACACCCGACAGATGTTTTTC
NA	TRDD3	TRDV1	TRDJ1	CALGELRAPGGDMFYNKLIF	TGTGCTCTTGGGGAACTCAGGGCTCCCGGGGGGGATATGTTCTACAATAAACTCATCTTT
few	NA	TRDV2	TRDJ1	CACDSLASYTDKLIF	TGTGCCTGTGACAGTTTGGCCTCGTACACCGATAAACTCATCTTT
few	TRDD3	TRDV2	TRDJ1	CACDTLLTGGYGKLIF	TGTGCCTGTGACACCCTTCTAACTGGGGGATACGGAAAACTCATCTTT
few	TRDD3	TRDV2	TRDJ3	CACDPTGVTSSWDTRQMFF	TGTGCCTGCGACCCTACTGGGGTCACGAGCTCCTGGGACACCCGACAGATGTTTTTC
NA	TRDD3	TRDV1	TRDJ1	CALGASSEARVVLGDTRTDKLIF	TGTGCTCTTGGCGCCAGTTCGGAGGCAAGGGTGGTACTGGGGGATACGCGGACTGATAAACTCATCTTT
medium-sized	TRDD3	TRDV2	TRDJ1	CACDTMGDTVDKLIF	TGTGCCTGTGACACTATGGGGGATACCGTGGATAAACTCATCTTT
medium-sized	TRDD3	TRDV2	TRDJ3	CACDYAGGLSWDTRQMFF	TGTGCCTGTGACTACGCTGGGGGATTATCCTGGGACACCCGACAGATGTTTTTC
medium-sized	TRDD3	TRDV2	TRDJ1	CACDTVEITGGFGADKLIF	TGTGCCTGTGACACCGTGGAAATTACTGGGGGATTTGGGGCCGATAAACTCATCTTT
few	TRDD3	TRDV2	TRDJ3	CACDMLEGDTRGTATDSWDTRQMFF	TGTGCATGTGACATGCTTGAGGGGGATACGCGCGGCACCGCGACAGACTCCTGGGACACCCGACAGATGTTTTTC
medium-sized	NA	TRDV2	TRDJ1	CACDGIPVRADKLIF	TGTGCCTGTGACGGTATCCCCGTCCGTGCGGATAAACTCATCTTT
medium-sized	NA	TRDV2	TRDJ1	CACDALMLDTDKLIF	TGTGCCTGTGACGCCCTAATGCTCGACACCGATAAACTCATCTTT